This passage covers 27 T cell receptor beta chains from one sample sequenced in a study of blood T cell repertoires in COVID-19. This table comes from immunoSEQ multiplex PCR, and its TCRdb copy is limited to in-frame clones, with some not included. The table shows about 120,000 clones, with about nine tenths occurring only once. Sequencing used peripheral blood. The origin of the receptors is a woman aged 70 to 79 with acute or convalescent COVID-19.

The rearrangement links TRBV6-5 to TRBJ1-2, with a tentative D call TRBD1 (6 bases). The CDR3 totals 13 residues. V was trimmed by 2 bases and J by 4 bases, leaving 8 bases between them. Germline V gene sequence: CDR1 MNHEY, CDR2 SVGAGI. The CDR3 DNA follows: TGTGCCAGCAGTTACGGGGGGGCCTATGGCTACACCTTC. It specifies CASSYGGAYGYTF.

V is TRBV27 and J is TRBJ2-2; 7 bases fit TRBD1. The junction had 9 bases not matched to a gene; V was cut back by 5 bases and J by 0 bases. The CDR3 extends over 17 amino acids. Germline CDR1 reads MNHEY; CDR2 reads SMNVEV (reference sequence). The CDR3 DNA follows: TGTGCCAGCAGTCTCTCCCGACAGGGTACGAACACCGGGGAGCTGTTTTTT. Translation: CASSLSRQGTNTGELFF.

This rearrangement joins TRBV2 to TRBJ1-2, with unresolved D. The CDR3 sequence is 12 residues long. V gave up 2 bases and J gave up 8 bases, with 9 bases separating them. The germline V gene encodes CDR1 SNHLY and CDR2 FYNNEI. CDR3 coding DNA: TGTGCCAGCAGTGAAAGCTTCAACGGCTACACCTTC. It translates to CASSESFNGYTF.

The rearrangement uses TRBV9 and TRBJ2-2; D unresolved. There are 15 residues in the CDR3. CDR1 is SGDLS, CDR2 YYNGEE, per germline. The V and J ends lost 4 bases and 1 base respectively, with 11 bases between them. CDR3 protein: CASSPQLVNTGELFF. CDR3 nucleotides: TGTGCCAGCAGCCCCCAGTTGGTGAACACCGGGGAGCTGTTTTTT.

The chain combines TRBV27 with TRBJ2-3, with TRBD2 matching 11 bases. J was trimmed by 2 bases and V by 5 bases; bases with no gene match: 6. The CDR3 extends over 16 amino acids. The germline V gene encodes CDR1 MNHEY and CDR2 SMNVEV (reference sequence). CDR3 region: CASSDRLAGPTDTQYF. The CDR3 region has the DNA TGTGCCAGCAGTGACCGACTAGCGGGGCCCACAGATACGCAGTATTTT.

This chain links TRBV6-5 with TRBJ1-3, with 8 bases lining up with TRBD1. This CDR3 comprises 15 residues. The V gene's germline CDR1 is MNHEY and CDR2 SVGAGI. J was trimmed by 0 bases and V by 5 bases; bases with no gene match: 3. The CDR3 here is CASSTGTGSGNTIYF. In nucleotides, the CDR3 is TGTGCCAGCAGTACCGGGACAGGCTCTGGAAACACCATATATTTT.

The rearrangement uses TRBV9 and TRBJ1-3; D unclear. V was clipped by 0 bases and J by 1 base, with 5 bases between them. The CDR3 extends over 14 amino acids. Germline V gives CDR1 SGDLS, CDR2 YYNGEE. CDR3 sequence (DNA): TGTGCCAGCAGCGTAGCAGTGTCTGGAAACACCATATATTTT. Protein sequence: CASSVAVSGNTIYF.

The rearrangement links TRBV30 to TRBJ1-2, with a weak D call TRBD1 (6 bases). The CDR3 covers 14 residues. Germline-derived CDR1 and CDR2 are GTSNPN and SVGIG (reference sequence). Trimming took 3 bases from V and 5 from J, leaving 16 bases between them. The CDR3 loop is CAWRGGYGEYGYTF. As DNA, the CDR3 is TGTGCCTGGAGAGGGGGATATGGGGAATATGGCTACACCTTC.

The genes are TRBV24-1 and TRBJ1-2; 10 nucleotides agree with TRBD1. After removal of 7 bases from V and 7 bases from J, the junction contained 14 bases not matched to a gene. CDR3 length: 16 residues. Per the germline V gene, CDR1 is KGHDR and CDR2 is SFDVKD. CDR3 bases: TGTGCCACCAGCCCGACAGGGGGCGCGGGCTCGGGTGGCTACACCTTC. Translation gives CATSPTGGAGSGGYTF.

This clone was detected a few times. The chain recombines TRBV6-1 with TRBJ1-5, with 10 nucleotides matching TRBD1. Trimming removed 2 bases from V and 6 bases from J; junction bases left unmatched: 1. This CDR3 comprises 14 residues. Germline V gene data show CDR1 as MNHNS and CDR2 as SASEGT. For the CDR3, the DNA is TGTGCCAGCAGTGAACGGGACAGGGGTCAGCCCCAGCATTTT. Translating gives CASSERDRGQPQHF.

The chain joins TRBV6-6 to TRBJ1-5, with D perhaps matching TRBD1 (5 bases). CDR1 is MNHNY and CDR2 is SVGAGI in the germline V gene (reference sequence). The V end lost 2 bases, the J end lost 7 bases, and 15 bases lay between the germline ends. CDR3 length: 15 residues. The CDR3 bases are TGTGCCAGCAGTTACCGGCCCAGGGATGGACAGCCCCAGCATTTT. Translated: CASSYRPRDGQPQHF.

Here the CDR3 reads CASSFAAAGNTEAFF. Here the CDR3 DNA reads TGTGCCAGCAGCTTCGCAGCTGCGGGGAACACTGAAGCTTTCTTT. The chain recombines TRBV5-5 with TRBJ1-1; D is ambiguous. V lost 2 bases and J lost 1, with 12 bases in between. Germline lookup yields CDR1 SGHKS and CDR2 YYEKEE (reference sequence). The CDR3 runs to 15 residues.

This chain joins TRBV7-2 and TRBJ2-5; D is perhaps TRBD2 (6 bases). Germline values: CDR1 SGHTA, CDR2 FQGNSA. This CDR3 has 14 residues. Between the trimmed V and J ends, which lost 3 bases and 0 bases, there was a span of 8 bases. The CDR3 here is CASSFGGYQETQYF. CDR3 DNA: TGTGCCAGCAGCTTTGGGGGGTACCAAGAGACCCAGTACTTC.

The chain joins TRBV6-5 to TRBJ2-4; TRBD2 aligns across 10 bases. The CDR3 has 12 amino acids. Germline lookup yields CDR1 MNHEY and CDR2 SVGAGI. V dropped 5 bases and J dropped 14; count of bases not matched to a gene: 6. In nucleotides, the CDR3 is TGTGCCAGCAGTACCCCCGGGACTAGCGAGTACTTC. It translates to CASSTPGTSEYF.

The gene calls are TRBV12-3 or TRBV12-4 and TRBJ1-4, with D unresolved. The CDR3 runs to 13 residues. The V and J ends lost 3 bases and 7 bases respectively, with 9 bases between them. This CDR3 is CASSFWRAEKLFF. The DNA of the CDR3 is TGTGCCAGCAGTTTTTGGAGGGCTGAAAAACTGTTTTTT.

This chain uses TRBV6-1 with TRBJ1-4; D remains ambiguous. Germline V gives CDR1 MNHNS, CDR2 SASEGT. The germline V and J ends were trimmed by 3 bases and 7 bases, with 12 bases remaining between them. This CDR3 spans 14 amino acids. The CDR3 nucleotides are TGTGCCAGCAGTGATGGTTTGGGCCCTGAAAAACTGTTTTTT. Amino acid sequence: CASSDGLGPEKLFF.

The V call is TRBV21-1, the J call TRBJ1-2; TRBD1 is the table's D call and was not checked against the DNA. TRBV21-1 is a listed pseudogene. This CDR3 is built from 15 residues. The CDR3 DNA follows: TGTGCCAGCAGCGCGTTAGGGGGTGCTAACTATGGCTACACCTTC. It is translated as CASSALGGANYGYTF.

The chain carries TRBV6-5 and TRBJ1-1; D is undetermined. V was clipped by 3 bases and J by 5 bases, with 16 bases between them. Germline V gene lookup returns CDR1 MNHEY and CDR2 SVGAGI. This CDR3 region has 15 residues. CDR3: CASSYMAGKGTEAFF. CDR3 DNA: TGTGCCAGCAGTTATATGGCCGGGAAAGGAACTGAAGCTTTCTTT.

This clone was seen just once. The J gene is TRBJ1-3, the V gene TRBV11-2; 8 bases are shared with TRBD1. Germline assignment: CDR1 SGHAT and CDR2 FQNNGV. Unmatched junction bases numbered 8, after V lost 0 bases and J lost 4 bases. This CDR3 region has 17 residues. The CDR3 bases are TGTGCCAGCAGCTTAGATCGCGGCTGGGACAGGGGAAACACCATATATTTT. It translates to CASSLDRGWDRGNTIYF.

J is TRBJ2-7 and V is TRBV5-1; perhaps TRBD1 as D (7 bases). Trimming took off 5 bases at V and 0 bases at J, with 15 bases between the two ends. The CDR3 consists of 15 residues. Germline CDR1 SGHRS, CDR2 YFSETQ. This CDR3 is CASSPGQTSSYEQYF. The CDR3 DNA reads TGCGCCAGCAGTCCGGGACAGACTAGCTCCTACGAGCAGTACTTC. The full variable domain, with the rest looked up from reference TRBV5-1 and TRBJ2-7, is KAGVTQTPRYLIKTRGQQVTLSCSPISGHRSVSWYQQTPGQGLQFLFEYFSETQRNKGNFPGRFSGRQFSNSRSEMNVSTLELGDSALYLCASSPGQTSSYEQYFGPGTRLTVT.

CDR3 DNA: TGTGCCAGCAGCCGGACTTCCTACGAGCAGTACTTC. It translates to CASSRTSYEQYF. This chain links TRBV3-1 (or the pseudogene TRBV3-2) with TRBJ2-7; D might be TRBD2 (5 bases). Germline loops: CDR1 LGHDT, CDR2 YNNKEL (reference sequence). The CDR3 is 12 amino acids. Trimming removed 4 bases from V and 1 base from J, with 5 bases in between.

The V and J genes are TRBV5-6 and TRBJ1-2; no reliable D call. This CDR3 has 16 residues. V lost 1 base to trimming and J lost 0 bases, with 13 bases between them. The germline V gene has CDR1 SGHDT and CDR2 YYEEEE. The CDR3 loop reads CASSLSRAVPNYGYTF. CDR3 DNA sequence: TGTGCCAGCAGCTTGTCTCGTGCGGTACCTAACTATGGCTACACCTTC.

This chain connects TRBV27 to TRBJ1-4; TRBD1 is a possible D gene (6 bases). CDR3 size: 14 residues. V lost 6 bases and J 5 bases, leaving 13 bases between the germline ends. Germline V gene data show CDR1 as MNHEY and CDR2 as SMNVEV (reference sequence). The CDR3 here is CASSVQGANEKLFF. DNA of the CDR3: TGTGCCAGCAGCGTACAGGGAGCGAATGAAAAACTGTTTTTT.

The V gene is TRBV5-8, the J gene TRBJ1-5, with 9 nucleotides matching TRBD1. Germline lookup yields CDR1 SGHTS and CDR2 YDEGEE. After removal of 7 bases from V and 0 bases from J, the junction contained 5 bases not matched to a gene. CDR3 size: 15 residues. The DNA of the CDR3 is TGTGCCAGCCGGGACAGGGTAGATAGCAATCAGCCCCAGCATTTT. As protein: CASRDRVDSNQPQHF.

V and J are TRBV7-9 and TRBJ1-5; 9 bases match TRBD1. The CDR3 sequence is 14 residues long. V was clipped by 5 bases and J by 8 bases; unmatched bases: 7. Germline V CDR1 and CDR2: SEHNR, FQNEAQ (reference sequence). CDR3 sequence reads: CASSPRDRVEPQHF. The CDR3 DNA reads TGTGCCAGCAGCCCACGGGACAGGGTTGAGCCCCAGCATTTT.

The V and J genes are TRBV25-1 and TRBJ1-2; D ambiguous. The ends were cut back, 0 bases at V and 4 bases at J, with 12 bases in the middle. The germline gives CDR1 MGHDK, CDR2 SYGVNS. The CDR3 spans 15 residues. The CDR3 loop reads CASSEYSPEVYGYTF. The CDR3 nucleotides read TGTGCCAGCAGTGAATATAGTCCTGAGGTCTATGGCTACACCTTC.

V is TRBV28 and J is TRBJ1-1; maybe TRBD1 (5 bases). The CDR3 length is 15 residues. V lost 0 bases and J 3 bases, leaving 11 bases between the germline ends. Germline V gene data show CDR1 as MDHEN and CDR2 as SYDVKM. CDR3 DNA: TGTGCCAGCAGTTTATGGGGGAAGGGGTACACTGAAGCTTTCTTT. As protein: CASSLWGKGYTEAFF.